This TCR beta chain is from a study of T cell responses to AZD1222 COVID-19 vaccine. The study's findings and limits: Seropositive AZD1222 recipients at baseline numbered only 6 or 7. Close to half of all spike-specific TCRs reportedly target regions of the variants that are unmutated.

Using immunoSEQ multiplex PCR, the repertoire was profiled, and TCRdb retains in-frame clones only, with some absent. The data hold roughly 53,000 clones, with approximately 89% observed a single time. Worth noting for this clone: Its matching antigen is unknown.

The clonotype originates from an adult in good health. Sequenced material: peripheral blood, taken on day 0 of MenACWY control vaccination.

CDR3 loop: CAISEVGGRPAYEQYF. The CDR3 nucleotides are TGTGCCATCAGTGAAGTTGGCGGGAGGCCCGCCTACGAGCAGTACTTC. The chain carries TRBV10-3 and TRBJ2-7; 8 bases fit TRBD2. The CDR3 sequence is 16 residues long. Germline values: CDR1 ENHRY, CDR2 SYGVKD. V lost 3 bases, J lost 2 bases, and 9 bases stayed unmatched.